Below are 31 T cell receptor beta chains sequenced from a single sample in a study of shared clonotypes between healthy human individuals (dated by TCRdb to the early 2020s). Libraries were made using the immunoSEQ multiplex PCR assay. TCRdb took this table from immuneACCESS and kept in-frame rearrangements with V and J called. Such tables lack part of the clones; where checked against another copy, unresolved V genes explain under half of the gap, and the rest is unexplained. The sample table holds over a million clones, of which 60% to 80% were seen once. The ten largest clones capture about 1.5% of the sample. What was sequenced was memory CD4+ T cells sorted from blood. The sample's cell subset or site label, decoded: CD45RA-negative fraction. The receptors here all came from a man younger than 35 in good health.

This rearrangement joins TRBV6-5 to TRBJ1-2; maybe TRBD1 (5 bases). Germline CDR1 is MNHEY and CDR2 is SVGAGI. The length of the CDR3 is 13 residues. The V end lost 4 bases, the J end lost 8 bases, and 14 bases lay between the germline ends. CDR3 sequence reads: CASSSDNTGGYTF. Here the CDR3 DNA reads TGTGCCAGCAGTTCGGACAACACAGGAGGCTACACCTTC.

Remarks on this clone: The junction departs from the called germline gene at one end, perhaps through a read error. The V call is TRBV10-3, the J call TRBJ2-7, with D perhaps TRBD1 (6 bases). CDR3 size: 14 residues. Looked up from germline, CDR1 is ENHRY and CDR2 is SYGVKD. The CDR3 nucleotides read TGTGCCAGCAGTTACTCGACAGGATCCTACGAGCAGTACTTC. Translation gives CASSYSTGSYEQYF.

V usage is TRBV7-3 and J usage is TRBJ2-6; D is perhaps TRBD1 (6 bases). This CDR3 has 14 amino acids. V was clipped by 8 bases and J by 4 bases, with 12 bases between them. Germline assignment: CDR1 SGHTA and CDR2 FQGTGA. CDR3 DNA sequence: TGTGCCAGCGTGGGGGCCGACGGGGCCAACGTCCTGACTTTC. Translation gives CASVGADGANVLTF.

This chain joins TRBV6-1 and TRBJ1-3, with 8 bases that match TRBD1. The germline CDR1 and CDR2 sequences are MNHNS and SASEGT. The CDR3 consists of 15 residues. The V gene end was trimmed by 8 bases and the J gene end by 2 bases; junction bases not matched to a gene: 8. The CDR3 DNA is TGTGCCAGCCTCCCTATGACAGGGGCTGGAAACACCATATATTTT. This codes for CASLPMTGAGNTIYF.

The chain recombines TRBV27 with TRBJ1-1; maybe TRBD1 (5 bases). The CDR3 extends over 14 amino acids. Trimming shortened V by 7 bases and J by 4 bases, and 16 bases separated the two germline ends. The germline CDR1 and CDR2 sequences are MNHEY and SMNVEV (reference sequence). This chain's CDR3 is CASTSTQGVTEAFF. The CDR3 bases are TGTGCCAGCACTTCTACCCAGGGCGTCACTGAAGCTTTCTTT.

The CDR3 reads CASSQRLAQQETQYF. DNA of the CDR3: TGTGCCAGCAGCCAACGACTAGCTCAACAAGAGACCCAGTACTTC. The chain joins TRBV7-9 to TRBJ2-5; 7 bases are shared with TRBD2. This CDR3 is built from 15 residues. Trimming at V came to 5 bases and at J to 2 bases, leaving 8 bases not matched to a gene. The germline V gene encodes CDR1 SEHNR and CDR2 FQNEAQ (reference sequence).

The chain links TRBV4-3 to TRBJ2-1; 12 nucleotides match TRBD2. This CDR3 contains 15 residues. Looked up from germline, CDR1 is LGHNA and CDR2 is YSLEER. V gave up 1 base and J gave up 6 bases; unmatched junction bases: 1. The DNA of the CDR3 is TGCGCCAGCAGCCAAGGACTAGCGGGAGCCAATGAGCAGTTCTTC. Translation: CASSQGLAGANEQFF.

On this clone: The sample has other DNA sequences that encode this CDR3 too. The J gene is TRBJ1-1, the V gene TRBV5-1; D is unclear. Germline CDR1 reads SGHRS; CDR2 reads YFSETQ. This CDR3 contains 14 residues. The V gene lost 0 bases and the J gene lost 1 base, with 7 bases spanning the gap. CDR3 DNA: TGCGCCAGCAGCTTGGAGTCCACGAACACTGAAGCTTTCTTT. This encodes CASSLESTNTEAFF.

The genes are TRBV9 and TRBJ2-2, with D hard to call. The CDR3 loop spans 15 amino acids. Germline V gene sequence: CDR1 SGDLS, CDR2 YYNGEE. The V end lost 3 bases, the J end lost 0 bases, and 9 bases lay between the germline ends. CDR3 bases: TGTGCCAGCAGCGGAACAGAGGCGAACACCGGGGAGCTGTTTTTT. This translates into CASSGTEANTGELFF.

V gene TRBV11-2 combines with J gene TRBJ2-1; 8 nucleotides line up with TRBD1. Germline V lookup: CDR1 SGHAT, CDR2 FQNNGV. The CDR3 loop spans 12 amino acids. Germline trimming cut 5 bases from V and 9 bases from J; bases unmatched to any gene: 3. CDR3 in amino acids: CASSRQGSEQFF. The CDR3 DNA follows: TGTGCCAGCAGCCGACAGGGGTCTGAGCAGTTCTTC.

This chain connects TRBV5-1 to TRBJ2-3; D possibly corresponds to TRBD1 (6 bases). The CDR3 totals 15 residues. The germline gives CDR1 SGHRS, CDR2 YFSETQ. V lost 0 bases to trimming and J lost 2 bases, with 10 bases between them. The CDR3 DNA sequence: TGCGCCAGCAGCTTGGGGACAGTTCTCACAGATACGCAGTATTTT. Its protein is CASSLGTVLTDTQYF.

The chain carries TRBV29-1 and TRBJ2-1, with TRBD1 matching 8 bases. V dropped 7 bases and J dropped 5; count of bases not matched to a gene: 4. The CDR3 sequence is 12 residues long. In germline, CDR1 is SQVTM, CDR2 ANQGSEA. CDR3 sequence (DNA): TGCAGCGCGATGGACAGGGACAATGAGCAGTTCTTC. Translating it yields CSAMDRDNEQFF.

The J gene is TRBJ2-2, the V gene TRBV6-1, with TRBD1 identical over 7 bases. Germline V gene lookup returns CDR1 MNHNS and CDR2 SASEGT. V was clipped by 8 bases and J by 1 base; unmatched bases: 4. CDR3 length: 14 residues. CDR3 region: CASVRTGNTGELFF. CDR3 in DNA: TGTGCCAGCGTACGGACAGGGAACACCGGGGAGCTGTTTTTT.

The chain couples TRBV2 to TRBJ1-1; the match to TRBD1 covers 8 bases. The CDR3 has 22 amino acids. Germline-derived CDR1 and CDR2 are SNHLY and FYNNEI. The J segment lost 1 base and the V segment lost 5 bases, leaving 27 bases of the junction unmatched. The CDR3: CASSFIESGGPNRPPRNTEAFF. The CDR3 DNA sequence: TGTGCCAGCAGTTTTATTGAGTCAGGGGGCCCAAACCGTCCTCCAAGGAACACTGAAGCTTTCTTT.

The chain is built from TRBV19 and TRBJ2-1; D is undetermined. With 3 bases removed from V and 0 bases from J, the gap between germline ends came to 18 bases. The germline CDR1 and CDR2 sequences are LNHDA and SQIVND (reference sequence). The CDR3 runs 18 residues. The CDR3 loop reads CASSILPGYSNSYNEQFF. As DNA, the CDR3 is TGTGCCAGTAGTATCCTCCCCGGGTACTCGAACTCCTACAATGAGCAGTTCTTC.

A note on this clone: Additional DNA sequences in this sample encode the identical CDR3. The J gene is TRBJ1-2, the V gene TRBV18; 7 bases align to TRBD1. Germline CDR1 and CDR2: KGHSH and LQKENI. The CDR3 extends over 14 amino acids. The trim removed 6 bases at V and 0 bases at J, leaving 4 bases unmatched. DNA of the CDR3: TGTGCCAGCTCGCCGGGACAGTCTAACTATGGCTACACCTTC. Its translation: CASSPGQSNYGYTF.

This chain links TRBV2 with TRBJ2-2; 11 nucleotides agree with TRBD1. CDR1 and CDR2 from the germline V gene are SNHLY and FYNNEI. The CDR3 is 15 amino acids. V was clipped by 5 bases and J by 7 bases; unmatched bases: 6. The CDR3 loop reads CASSTDRGRGGELFF. The CDR3 DNA is TGTGCCAGCAGTACGGACAGGGGGCGCGGCGGGGAGCTGTTTTTT.

This clone came up a few times. The rearrangement links TRBV7-9 to TRBJ2-1, with TRBD2 matching over 9 bases. Per germline, CDR1 SEHNR and CDR2 FQNEAQ (reference sequence). CDR3 length equals 17 residues. Losses at the gene ends were 3 bases for V and 1 base for J; bases not matched to a gene: 7. CDR3 sequence reads: CASSLDLAGESYNEQFF. CDR3 DNA: TGTGCCAGCAGCTTGGACTTAGCGGGAGAATCCTACAATGAGCAGTTCTTC.

This chain joins TRBV5-1 and TRBJ1-1; D uncertain. There are 14 residues in the CDR3. CDR1 and CDR2 (germline): SGHRS, YFSETQ. Trimming cost V 2 bases and J 2 bases, with 10 bases left between them. The CDR3 nucleotides read TGCGCCAGCAGCTTAGGTCCTGTCAACACTGAAGCTTTCTTT. Amino acid sequence: CASSLGPVNTEAFF.

The chain joins TRBV28 to TRBJ1-2, with D possibly being TRBD1 (6 bases). The germline CDR1 and CDR2 sequences are MDHEN and SYDVKM. V dropped 6 bases and J dropped 4 bases, with 12 bases sitting between them. The CDR3 length is 13 residues. This chain's CDR3 is CASSLRGPYGYTF. CDR3 sequence (DNA): TGTGCCAGCAGCCTTCGGGGGCCCTATGGCTACACCTTC.

This clone occurred a few times. The rearrangement uses TRBV28 and TRBJ1-2, with a tentative D call TRBD1 (5 bases). The CDR3 runs 13 residues. The V gene lost 7 bases and the J gene lost 8 bases, with 17 bases spanning the gap. CDR1 is MDHEN, CDR2 SYDVKM, per germline. The CDR3 sequence: CASTQGSIKGYTF. CDR3 coding DNA: TGTGCCAGCACCCAGGGAAGTATCAAGGGCTACACCTTC.

The chain employs TRBV6-5 and TRBJ2-3, with 7 nucleotides matching TRBD1. This CDR3 spans 14 amino acids. Germline CDR1 MNHEY, CDR2 SVGAGI. V dropped 5 bases and J dropped 4; count of bases not matched to a gene: 6. CDR3 in amino acids: CASSLDRVSDTQYF. Here the CDR3 DNA reads TGTGCCAGCAGTCTCGACAGGGTATCAGATACGCAGTATTTT.

The rearrangement joins TRBV18 to TRBJ2-7; D is unresolved. Germline values: CDR1 KGHSH, CDR2 LQKENI. V was trimmed by 3 bases and J by 3 bases, leaving 9 bases between them. This CDR3 is 13 amino acids long. CDR3 sequence (DNA): TGTGCCAGCTCACCTTCGAGATTCTACGAGCAGTACTTC. Translation: CASSPSRFYEQYF. The entire variable domain, with the rest obtained from reference TRBV18 and TRBJ2-7, is as follows: NAGVMQNPRHLVRRRGQEARLRCSPMKGHSHVYWYRQLPEEGLKFMVYLQKENIIDESGMPKERFSAEFPKEGPSILRIQQVVRGDSAAYFCASSPSRFYEQYFGPGTRLTVT.

V gene TRBV4-1 combines with J gene TRBJ2-3; D not resolved. The ends were cut back, 0 bases at V and 1 base at J, with 8 bases in the middle. CDR3 size: 15 residues. CDR1 and CDR2 (germline): MGHRA, YSYEKL. Here the CDR3 reads CASSQDQRGTDTQYF. The DNA of the CDR3 is TGCGCCAGCAGCCAAGATCAGCGCGGCACAGATACGCAGTATTTT.

The rearrangement links TRBV7-6 to TRBJ2-5; TRBD2 matches 13 bases. CDR1 is SGHVS and CDR2 is FNYEAQ in the germline V gene. Unmatched junction bases numbered 2, after V lost 5 bases and J lost 2 bases. There are 15 residues in the CDR3. DNA for the CDR3: TGTGCCAGCAGCCGGACTAGCGGGGGACAAGAGACCCAGTACTTC. Translated, it gives CASSRTSGGQETQYF.

J is TRBJ2-7 and V is TRBV28; TRBD1 might be the D (7 bases). This CDR3 has 13 amino acids. Per germline, CDR1 MDHEN and CDR2 SYDVKM. With 2 bases removed from V and 10 bases from J, the gap between germline ends came to 15 bases. Here the CDR3 reads CASSLQGGTRQYF. In DNA form, the CDR3 reads TGTGCCAGCAGTTTACAGGGGGGCACTCGACAGTACTTC.

The rearrangement joins TRBV5-6 to TRBJ2-1; D gene ambiguous. The CDR3 is made up of 14 amino acids. V lost 4 bases, J lost 0 bases, and 8 bases lay in between. Germline V gene sequence: CDR1 SGHDT, CDR2 YYEEEE. The CDR3 loop is CASSPDLSYNEQFF. CDR3 sequence (DNA): TGTGCCAGCAGCCCGGACCTCTCCTACAATGAGCAGTTCTTC. Full variable domain (rest looked up from reference TRBV5-6 and TRBJ2-1): DAGVTQSPTHLIKTRGQQVTLRCSPKSGHDTVSWYQQALGQGPQFIFQYYEEEERQRGNFPDRFSGHQFPNYSSELNVNALLLGDSALYLCASSPDLSYNEQFFGPGTRLTVL.

This chain links TRBV30 with TRBJ1-4; maybe TRBD1 (6 bases). The CDR3 extends over 14 amino acids. From germline, CDR1 is GTSNPN and CDR2 SVGIG (reference sequence). The V end was cut by 3 bases, the J end by 6 bases, with 14 bases between. This CDR3 reads CAWRQKGGHEKLFF. The DNA for the CDR3 is TGTGCCTGGAGGCAGAAAGGGGGTCATGAAAAACTGTTTTTT.

The genes are TRBV30 and TRBJ1-1; possible D gene TRBD1, 6 bases. Trimming shortened V by 0 bases and J by 7 bases, and 15 bases separated the two germline ends. The V gene's germline CDR1 is GTSNPN and CDR2 SVGIG (reference sequence). This CDR3 contains 14 residues. CDR3 bases: TGTGCCTGGAGTGTCACGGGGGGCGTTGGTGAAGCTTTCTTT. This codes for CAWSVTGGVGEAFF.

This clone was seen a handful of times. The chain has TRBV5-1 and TRBJ1-1; no firm D call. The CDR3 is 13 amino acids. Germline V gives CDR1 SGHRS, CDR2 YFSETQ. V was pared by 5 bases and J by 2 bases, with 10 bases between. DNA for the CDR3: TGCGCCAGCAGGTATACAGCCAACACTGAAGCTTTCTTT. This translates into CASRYTANTEAFF.

This clone has only one observation. CDR3 in DNA: TGTGCCAGCAGTTTGGGGACTGGCGGGGCTGAAGCTTTCTTT. Translated: CASSLGTGGAEAFF. V usage is TRBV27 and J usage is TRBJ1-1, with D tentatively TRBD1 (5 bases). The CDR3 totals 14 residues. V lost 3 bases and J lost 6, with 14 bases in between. Per germline, CDR1 MNHEY and CDR2 SMNVEV (reference sequence).